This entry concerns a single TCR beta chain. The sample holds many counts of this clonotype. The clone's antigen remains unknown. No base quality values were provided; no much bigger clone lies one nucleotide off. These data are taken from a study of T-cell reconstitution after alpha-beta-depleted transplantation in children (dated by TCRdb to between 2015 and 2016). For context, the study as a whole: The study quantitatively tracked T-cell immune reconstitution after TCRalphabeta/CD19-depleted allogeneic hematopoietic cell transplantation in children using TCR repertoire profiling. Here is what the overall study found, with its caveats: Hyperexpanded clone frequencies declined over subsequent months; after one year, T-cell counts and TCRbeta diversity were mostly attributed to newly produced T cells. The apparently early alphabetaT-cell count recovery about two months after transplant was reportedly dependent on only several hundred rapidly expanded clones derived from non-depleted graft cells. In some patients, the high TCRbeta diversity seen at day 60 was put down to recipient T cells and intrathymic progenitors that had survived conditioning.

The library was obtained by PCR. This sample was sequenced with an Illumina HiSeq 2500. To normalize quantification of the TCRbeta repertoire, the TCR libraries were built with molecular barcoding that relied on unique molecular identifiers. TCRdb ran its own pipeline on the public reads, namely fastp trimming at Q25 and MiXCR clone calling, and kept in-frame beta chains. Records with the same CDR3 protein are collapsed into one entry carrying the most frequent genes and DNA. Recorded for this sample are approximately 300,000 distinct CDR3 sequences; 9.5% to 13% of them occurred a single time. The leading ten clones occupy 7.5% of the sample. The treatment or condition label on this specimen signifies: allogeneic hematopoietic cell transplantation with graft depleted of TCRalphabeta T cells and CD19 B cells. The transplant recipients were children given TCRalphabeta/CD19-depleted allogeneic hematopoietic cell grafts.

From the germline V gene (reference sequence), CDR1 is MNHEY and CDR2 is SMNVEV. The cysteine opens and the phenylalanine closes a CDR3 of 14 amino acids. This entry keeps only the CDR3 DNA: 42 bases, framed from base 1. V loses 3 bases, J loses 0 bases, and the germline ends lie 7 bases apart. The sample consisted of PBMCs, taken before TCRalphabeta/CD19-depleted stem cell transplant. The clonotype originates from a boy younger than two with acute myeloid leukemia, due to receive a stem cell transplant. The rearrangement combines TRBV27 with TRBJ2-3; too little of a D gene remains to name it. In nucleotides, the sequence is TGTGCCAGCAGTTTGAGTACTAGCACAGATACGCAGTATTTT. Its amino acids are CASSLSTSTDTQYF.